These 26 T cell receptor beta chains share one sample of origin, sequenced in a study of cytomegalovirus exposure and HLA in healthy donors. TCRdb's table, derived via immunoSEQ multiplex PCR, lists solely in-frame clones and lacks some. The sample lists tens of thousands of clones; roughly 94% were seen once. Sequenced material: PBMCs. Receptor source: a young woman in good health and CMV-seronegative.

For the CDR3, the DNA is TGTGCCAGCAGCTTGGCAGCGGGGGGCGGAGATACGCAGTATTTT. Its translation: CASSLAAGGGDTQYF. This sequence joins TRBV5-4 and TRBJ2-3; 9 bases fit TRBD2. Germline V gene lookup returns CDR1 SGHNT and CDR2 YYREEE (reference sequence). V lost 0 bases, J lost 5 bases, and 4 bases stayed unmatched. CDR3 length: 15 amino acids.

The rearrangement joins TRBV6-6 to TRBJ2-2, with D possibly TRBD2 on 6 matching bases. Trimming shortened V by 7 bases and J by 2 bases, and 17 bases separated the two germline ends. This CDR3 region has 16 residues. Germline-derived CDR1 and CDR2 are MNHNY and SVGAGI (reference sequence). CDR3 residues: CASTPPGAANTGELFF. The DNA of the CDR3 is TGTGCCAGCACCCCCCCGGGAGCGGCCAACACCGGGGAGCTGTTTTTT.

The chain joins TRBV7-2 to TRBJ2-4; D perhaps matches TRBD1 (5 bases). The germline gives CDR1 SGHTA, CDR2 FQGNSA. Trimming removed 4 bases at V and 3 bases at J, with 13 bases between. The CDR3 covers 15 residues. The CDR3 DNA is TGTGCCAGCAGCTACCCTCAGGGTGGCAAAAACATTCAGTACTTC. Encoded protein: CASSYPQGGKNIQYF.

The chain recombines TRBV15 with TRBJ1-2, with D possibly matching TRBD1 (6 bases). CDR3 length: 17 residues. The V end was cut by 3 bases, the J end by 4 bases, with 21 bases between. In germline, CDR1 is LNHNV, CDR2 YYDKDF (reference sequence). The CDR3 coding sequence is TGTGCCACCAGCAGTACGGCCAGGGACATATACCCCTATGGCTACACCTTC. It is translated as CATSSTARDIYPYGYTF. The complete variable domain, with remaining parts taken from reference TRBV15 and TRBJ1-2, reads DAMVIQNPRYQVTQFGKPVTLSCSQTLNHNVMYWYQQKSSQAPKLLFHYYDKDFNNEADTPDNFQSRRPNTSFCFLDIRSPGLGDTAMYLCATSSTARDIYPYGYTFGSGTRLTVV.

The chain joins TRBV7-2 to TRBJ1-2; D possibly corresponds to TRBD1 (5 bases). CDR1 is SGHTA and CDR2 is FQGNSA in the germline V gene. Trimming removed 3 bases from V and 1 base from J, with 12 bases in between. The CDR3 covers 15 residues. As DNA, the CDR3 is TGTGCCAGCAGCTTCAGCCGGGGGAATAACTATGGCTACACCTTC. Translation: CASSFSRGNNYGYTF.

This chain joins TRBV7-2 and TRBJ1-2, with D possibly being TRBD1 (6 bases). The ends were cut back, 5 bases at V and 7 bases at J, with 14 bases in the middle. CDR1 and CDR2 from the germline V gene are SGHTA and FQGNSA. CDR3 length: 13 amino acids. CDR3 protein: CASSGQGLGGYTF. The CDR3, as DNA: TGTGCCAGCAGCGGGCAGGGGTTGGGTGGCTACACCTTC.

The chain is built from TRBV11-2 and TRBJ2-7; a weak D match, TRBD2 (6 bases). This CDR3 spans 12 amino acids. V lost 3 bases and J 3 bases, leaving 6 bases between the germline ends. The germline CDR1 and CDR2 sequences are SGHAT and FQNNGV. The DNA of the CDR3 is TGTGCCAGCAGCTTGCGGGGCTACGAGCAGTACTTC. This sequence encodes CASSLRGYEQYF.

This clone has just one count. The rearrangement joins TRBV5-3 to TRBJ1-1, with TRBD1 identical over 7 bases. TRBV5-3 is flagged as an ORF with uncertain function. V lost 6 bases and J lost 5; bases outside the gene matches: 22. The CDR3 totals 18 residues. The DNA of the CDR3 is TGTGCCAGAATCAGATCTGGTAGGGGGCGGAAAGGGGATACTGAAGCTTTCTTT. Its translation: CARIRSGRGRKGDTEAFF.

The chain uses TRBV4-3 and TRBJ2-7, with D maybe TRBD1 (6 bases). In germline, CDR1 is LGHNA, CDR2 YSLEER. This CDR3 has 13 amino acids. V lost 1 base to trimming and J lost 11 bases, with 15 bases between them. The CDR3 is CASSQGLGTKEYF. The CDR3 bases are TGCGCCAGCAGCCAAGGTTTAGGGACAAAAGAGTACTTC.

CDR3 DNA: TGTGCCAGCGGGGAGGGGCCCCAGCATTTT. This translates into CASGEGPQHF. This chain connects TRBV28 to TRBJ1-5; no clear D. V was shortened by 8 bases and J by 9 bases, with 8 bases between the two germline ends. CDR3 length: 10 residues. Germline V gives CDR1 MDHEN, CDR2 SYDVKM.

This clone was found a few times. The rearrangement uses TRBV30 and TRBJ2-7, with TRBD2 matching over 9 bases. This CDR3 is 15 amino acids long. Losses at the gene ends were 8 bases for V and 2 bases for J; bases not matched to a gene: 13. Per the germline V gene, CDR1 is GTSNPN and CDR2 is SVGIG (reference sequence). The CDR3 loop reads CAVLAGQTITYEQYF. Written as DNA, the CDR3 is TGTGCCGTACTAGCGGGTCAGACTATTACCTACGAGCAGTACTTC.

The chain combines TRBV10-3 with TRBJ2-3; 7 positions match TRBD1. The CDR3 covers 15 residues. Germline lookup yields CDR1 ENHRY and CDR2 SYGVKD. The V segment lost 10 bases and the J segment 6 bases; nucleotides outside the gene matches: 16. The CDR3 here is CATLPGERGGDTQYF. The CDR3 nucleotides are TGTGCCACATTGCCCGGAGAGAGAGGGGGCGATACGCAGTATTTT.

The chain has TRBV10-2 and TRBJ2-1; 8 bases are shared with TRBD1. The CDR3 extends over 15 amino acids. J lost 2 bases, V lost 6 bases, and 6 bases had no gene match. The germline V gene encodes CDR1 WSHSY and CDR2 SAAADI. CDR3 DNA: TGCGCCAGCAGAAAGACAGGGGCGACCTACAATGAGCAGTTCTTC. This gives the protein CASRKTGATYNEQFF.

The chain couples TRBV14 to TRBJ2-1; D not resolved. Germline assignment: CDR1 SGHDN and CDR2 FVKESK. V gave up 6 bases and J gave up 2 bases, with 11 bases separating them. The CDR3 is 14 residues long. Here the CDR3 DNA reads TGTGCCAGCAGTACAGAACTGACCTACAATGAGCAGTTCTTC. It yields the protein CASSTELTYNEQFF.

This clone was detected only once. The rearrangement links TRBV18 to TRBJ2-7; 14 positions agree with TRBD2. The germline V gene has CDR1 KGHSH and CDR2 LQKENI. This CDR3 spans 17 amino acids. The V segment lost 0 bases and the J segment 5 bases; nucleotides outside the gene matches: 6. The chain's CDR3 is CASSPPRLAGGLHEQYF. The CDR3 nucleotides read TGTGCCAGCTCACCACCCCGACTAGCGGGGGGGCTTCACGAGCAGTACTTC. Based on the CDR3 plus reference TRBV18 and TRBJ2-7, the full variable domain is NAGVMQNPRHLVRRRGQEARLRCSPMKGHSHVYWYRQLPEEGLKFMVYLQKENIIDESGMPKERFSAEFPKEGPSILRIQQVVRGDSAAYFCASSPPRLAGGLHEQYFGPGTRLTVT.

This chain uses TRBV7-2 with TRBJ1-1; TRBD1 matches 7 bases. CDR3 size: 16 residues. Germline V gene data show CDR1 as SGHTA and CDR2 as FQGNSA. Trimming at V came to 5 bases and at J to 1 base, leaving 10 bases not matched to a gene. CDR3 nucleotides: TGTGCCAGCAGCAAACAAGGGGGCGCGGGGAACACTGAAGCTTTCTTT. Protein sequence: CASSKQGGAGNTEAFF.

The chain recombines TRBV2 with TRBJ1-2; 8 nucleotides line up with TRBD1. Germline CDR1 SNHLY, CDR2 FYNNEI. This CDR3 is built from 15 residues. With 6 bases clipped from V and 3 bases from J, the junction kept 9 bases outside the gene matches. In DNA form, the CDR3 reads TGTGCCAGCAGGGTAGGACAGGGAGATTACTATGGCTACACCTTC. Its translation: CASRVGQGDYYGYTF.

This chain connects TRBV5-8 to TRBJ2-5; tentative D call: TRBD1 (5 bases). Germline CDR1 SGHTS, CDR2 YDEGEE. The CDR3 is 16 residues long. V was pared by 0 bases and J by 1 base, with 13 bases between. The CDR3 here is CASSLEGAGPQETQYF. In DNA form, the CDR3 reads TGTGCCAGCAGCTTGGAAGGGGCAGGGCCCCAAGAGACCCAGTACTTC.

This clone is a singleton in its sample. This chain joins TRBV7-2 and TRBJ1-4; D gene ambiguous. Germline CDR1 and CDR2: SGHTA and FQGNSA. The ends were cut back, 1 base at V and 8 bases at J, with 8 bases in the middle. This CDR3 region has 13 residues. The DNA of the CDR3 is TGTGCCAGCAGCTTAGGGGCCCTGGAAAAACTGTTTTTT. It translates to CASSLGALEKLFF.

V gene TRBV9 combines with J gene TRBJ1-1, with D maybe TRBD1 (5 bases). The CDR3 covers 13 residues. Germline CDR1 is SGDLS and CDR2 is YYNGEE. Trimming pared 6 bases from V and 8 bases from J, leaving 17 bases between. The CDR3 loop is CASNQLGANEAFF. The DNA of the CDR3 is TGTGCCAGCAACCAATTAGGGGCAAACGAAGCTTTCTTT.

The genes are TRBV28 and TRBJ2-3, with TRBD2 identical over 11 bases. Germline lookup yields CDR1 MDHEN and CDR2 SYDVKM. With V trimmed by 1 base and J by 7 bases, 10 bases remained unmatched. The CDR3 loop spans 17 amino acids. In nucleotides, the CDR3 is TGTGCCAGCAGTTTATCTCCTAGCGGGAGGTTTCAGAATACGCAGTATTTT. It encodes CASSLSPSGRFQNTQYF.

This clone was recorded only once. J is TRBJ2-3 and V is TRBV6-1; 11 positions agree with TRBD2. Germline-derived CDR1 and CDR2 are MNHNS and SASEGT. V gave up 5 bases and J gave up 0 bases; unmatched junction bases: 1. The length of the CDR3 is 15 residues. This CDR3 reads CASSRLAGSTDTQYF. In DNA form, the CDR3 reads TGTGCCAGCAGTCGACTAGCGGGGAGCACAGATACGCAGTATTTT.

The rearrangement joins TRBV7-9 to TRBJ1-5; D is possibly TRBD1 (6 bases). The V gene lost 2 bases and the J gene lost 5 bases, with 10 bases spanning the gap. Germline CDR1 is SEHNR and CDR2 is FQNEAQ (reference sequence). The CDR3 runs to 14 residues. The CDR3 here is CASSLHEGDQPQHF. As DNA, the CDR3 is TGTGCCAGCAGCTTACACGAGGGGGATCAGCCCCAGCATTTT.

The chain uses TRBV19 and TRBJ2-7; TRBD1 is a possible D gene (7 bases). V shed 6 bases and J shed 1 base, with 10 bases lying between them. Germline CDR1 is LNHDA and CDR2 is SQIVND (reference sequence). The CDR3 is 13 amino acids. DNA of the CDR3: TGTGCCAGTAGCGCGGGACAGTCCTACGAGCAGTACTTC. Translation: CASSAGQSYEQYF.

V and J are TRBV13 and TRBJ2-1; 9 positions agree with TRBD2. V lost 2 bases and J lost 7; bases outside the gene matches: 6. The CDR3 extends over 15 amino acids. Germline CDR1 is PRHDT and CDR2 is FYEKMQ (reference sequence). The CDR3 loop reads CASSLQAGGWNEQFF. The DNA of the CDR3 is TGTGCCAGCAGCTTACAAGCGGGGGGTTGGAATGAGCAGTTCTTC.

CDR3 region: CASSSNPQVNEKLFF. The CDR3 nucleotides are TGCGCCAGCAGTTCCAACCCCCAGGTGAATGAAAAACTGTTTTTT. The V and J genes are TRBV5-1 and TRBJ1-4, with D uncertain. The CDR3 extends over 15 amino acids. V lost 5 bases, J lost 5 bases, and 16 bases lay in between. Germline V lookup: CDR1 SGHRS, CDR2 YFSETQ.